The 4 T cell receptor beta chains listed next were all sequenced from one sample in a study of blood T cell repertoires in COVID-19. This table comes from immunoSEQ multiplex PCR, and its TCRdb copy is limited to in-frame clones, with some not included. This table has a few hundred thousand clones, roughly nine tenths appearing once. Sequences were obtained from peripheral blood. These receptors all come from a woman in her 40s who had recovered from COVID-19.

The count of this clone is one. The J gene is TRBJ2-5, the V gene TRBV5-4, with 7 bases that match TRBD2. V lost 4 bases, J lost 5 bases, and 8 bases stayed unmatched. The CDR3 is 14 residues long. The germline V gene has CDR1 SGHNT and CDR2 YYREEE (reference sequence). Here the CDR3 DNA reads TGTGCCAGCAGCCTTCAGCGGGAATTGGAGACCCAGTACTTC. Protein product: CASSLQRELETQYF.

This clone was seen only a few times. The chain is built from TRBV29-1 and TRBJ2-7, with a weak D call TRBD1 (5 bases). The germline V gene has CDR1 SQVTM and CDR2 ANQGSEA. This CDR3 spans 13 amino acids. Trimming left V 7 bases short and J 1 base short, with 14 bases between. CDR3 nucleotides: TGCAGCGCCCAACCCCAGGGTTCCTACGAGCAGTACTTC. Its protein is CSAQPQGSYEQYF.

The chain joins TRBV11-3 to TRBJ2-2; tentatively, D is TRBD2 (7 bases). CDR3 size: 15 residues. Looked up from germline, CDR1 is SGHNT and CDR2 is YENEEA. Trimming left V 5 bases short and J 5 bases short, with 15 bases between. In DNA, the CDR3 is TGTGCCAGCAGCCCCGGACTAGGGGGAACCGGGGAGCTGTTTTTT. It codes for CASSPGLGGTGELFF.

This clone was observed a single time. The chain joins TRBV5-1 to TRBJ1-3; D is possibly TRBD1 (5 bases). CDR3 length equals 15 residues. Germline-derived CDR1 and CDR2 are SGHRS and YFSETQ. Trimming pared 2 bases from V and 2 bases from J, leaving 11 bases between. The CDR3 DNA reads as TGCGCCAGCAGCTTCTGGGACTCTACTGGAAACACCATATATTTT. This codes for CASSFWDSTGNTIYF.